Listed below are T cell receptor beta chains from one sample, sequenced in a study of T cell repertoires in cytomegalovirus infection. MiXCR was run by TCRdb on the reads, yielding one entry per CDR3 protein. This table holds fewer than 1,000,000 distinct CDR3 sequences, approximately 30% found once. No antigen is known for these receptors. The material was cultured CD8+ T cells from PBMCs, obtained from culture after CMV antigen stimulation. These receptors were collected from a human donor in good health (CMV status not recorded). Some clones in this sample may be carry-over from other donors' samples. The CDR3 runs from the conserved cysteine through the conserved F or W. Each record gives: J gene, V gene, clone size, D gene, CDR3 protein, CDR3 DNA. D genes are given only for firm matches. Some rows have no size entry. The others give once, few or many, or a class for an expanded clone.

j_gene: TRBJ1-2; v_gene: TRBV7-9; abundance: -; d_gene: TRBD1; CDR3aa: CAILGTEIYGYTF; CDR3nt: TGTGCCATCCTCGGGACAGAGATTTATGGCTACACCTTC
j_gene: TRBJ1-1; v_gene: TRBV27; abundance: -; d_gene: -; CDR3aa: CASRGGETEAFF; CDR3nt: TGTGCCAGCAGAGGAGGAGAAACTGAAGCTTTCTTT
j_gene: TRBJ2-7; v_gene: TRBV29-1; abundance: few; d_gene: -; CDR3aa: CSGRGVHEQYF; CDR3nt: TGCAGCGGCCGCGGGGTCCACGAGCAGTACTTC
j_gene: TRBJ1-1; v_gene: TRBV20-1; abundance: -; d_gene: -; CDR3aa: CSARPRGNTEAFF; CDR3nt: TGCAGTGCTAGACCCCGAGGGAACACTGAAGCTTTCTTT
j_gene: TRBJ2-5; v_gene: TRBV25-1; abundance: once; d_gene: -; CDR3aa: CASSEEGERAQYF; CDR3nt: TGTGCCAGCAGTGAAGAGGGTGAACGTGCCCAGTACTTC
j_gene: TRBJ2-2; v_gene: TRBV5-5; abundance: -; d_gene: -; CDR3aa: CASSLPAGNSGELFF; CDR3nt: TGTGCCAGCAGCTTGCCTGCGGGGAATTCCGGGGAGCTGTTTTTT
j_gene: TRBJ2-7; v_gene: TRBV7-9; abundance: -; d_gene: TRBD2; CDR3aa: CASSSTSGANYEQYF; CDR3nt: TGTGCCAGCAGCTCGACTAGCGGGGCCAACTACGAGCAGTACTTC
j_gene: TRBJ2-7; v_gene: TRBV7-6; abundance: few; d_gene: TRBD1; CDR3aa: CASSLGTGAYYEQYF; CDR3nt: TGTGCCAGCAGCTTAGGGACAGGGGCCTACTACGAGCAGTACTTC
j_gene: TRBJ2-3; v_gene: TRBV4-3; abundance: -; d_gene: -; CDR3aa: CASSQDRGLVDTQYF; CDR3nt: TGCGCCAGCAGCCAAGATCGAGGTTTGGTAGATACGCAGTATTTT
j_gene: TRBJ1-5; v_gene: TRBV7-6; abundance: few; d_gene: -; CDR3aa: CASSPRPGQPQHF; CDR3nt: TGTGCCAGCAGCCCCAGGCCGGGGCAGCCCCAGCATTTT
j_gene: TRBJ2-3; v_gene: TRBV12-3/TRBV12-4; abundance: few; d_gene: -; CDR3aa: CASSFMVARTEVRTHTSTDTQYF; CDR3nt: TGTGCCAGCAGTTTTATGGTGGCCCGGACAGAAGTACGAACACACACTAGCACAGATACGCAGTATTTT
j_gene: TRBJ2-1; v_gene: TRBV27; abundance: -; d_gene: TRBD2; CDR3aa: CASSPLLAGGYNEQFF; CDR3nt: TGTGCCAGCAGTCCCCTTCTGGCGGGGGGATACAATGAGCAGTTCTTC
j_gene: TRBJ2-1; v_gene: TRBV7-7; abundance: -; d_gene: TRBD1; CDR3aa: CASSLSRTGGNNEQFF; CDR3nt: TGTGCTAGCAGCCTCTCTCGGACAGGGGGGAACAATGAGCAGTTCTTC
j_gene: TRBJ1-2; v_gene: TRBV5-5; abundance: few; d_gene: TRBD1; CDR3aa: CASSSWTGQGFYGYTF; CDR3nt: TGTGCCAGCAGCTCCTGGACAGGCCAAGGGTTCTATGGCTACACCTTC
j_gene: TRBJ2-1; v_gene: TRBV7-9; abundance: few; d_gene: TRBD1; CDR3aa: CASSFGTGEQFF; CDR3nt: TGTGCCAGCAGCTTCGGGACAGGAGAGCAGTTCTTC
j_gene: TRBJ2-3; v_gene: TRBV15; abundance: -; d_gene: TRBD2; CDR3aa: CATSRLAVVDTQYF; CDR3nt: TGTGCCACCAGCCGGCTAGCGGTCGTAGATACGCAGTATTTT
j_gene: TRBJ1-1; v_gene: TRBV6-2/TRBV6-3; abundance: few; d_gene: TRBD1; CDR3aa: CASSIGTGRTQIGKNTEAFF; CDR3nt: TGTGCCAGCAGCATCGGGACAGGGCGAACCCAAATAGGGAAGAACACTGAAGCTTTCTTT
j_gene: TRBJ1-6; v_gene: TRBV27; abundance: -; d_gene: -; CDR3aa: CASGASPLHF; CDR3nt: TGTGCCAGCGGCGCCTCACCCCTCCACTTT
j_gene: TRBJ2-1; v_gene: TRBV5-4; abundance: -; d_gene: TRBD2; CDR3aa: CASSSGGAGGPGEQFF; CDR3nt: TGTGCCAGCAGCTCCGGCGGAGCGGGGGGGCCGGGTGAGCAGTTCTTC
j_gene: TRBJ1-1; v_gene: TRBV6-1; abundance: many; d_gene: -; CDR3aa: CASTAGTEAFF; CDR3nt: TGTGCCAGCACTGCAGGCACTGAAGCTTTCTTT
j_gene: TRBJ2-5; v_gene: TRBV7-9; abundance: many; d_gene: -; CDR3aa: CASSQEGQETQYF; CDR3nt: TGTGCCAGCAGCCAAGAAGGACAAGAGACCCAGTACTTC
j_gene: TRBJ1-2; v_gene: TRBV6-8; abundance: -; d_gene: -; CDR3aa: CASSDPSRKGNGYTF; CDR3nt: TGTGCCAGCAGTGACCCTTCTCGGAAGGGGAATGGCTACACCTTC
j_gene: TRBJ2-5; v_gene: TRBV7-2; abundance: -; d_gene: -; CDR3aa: CSSSFGIVGQETQYF; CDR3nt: TGTTCCAGCAGCTTTGGCATTGTGGGCCAAGAGACCCAGTACTTC
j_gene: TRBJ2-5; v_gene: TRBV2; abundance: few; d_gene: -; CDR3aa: CASSPVAREAKTQYF; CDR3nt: TGTGCCAGCAGTCCTGTAGCCCGGGAAGCAAAGACCCAGTACTTC
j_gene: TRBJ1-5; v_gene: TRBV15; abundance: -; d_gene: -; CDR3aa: CATSRDTGFEQPQHF; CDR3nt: TGTGCCACCAGCAGAGATACAGGCTTTGAGCAGCCCCAGCATTTT
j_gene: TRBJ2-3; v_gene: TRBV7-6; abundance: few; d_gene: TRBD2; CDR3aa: CASSSRAAGGRTDTQYF; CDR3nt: TGTGCCAGCAGCTCTCGTGCAGCGGGGGGTCGCACAGATACGCAGTATTTT
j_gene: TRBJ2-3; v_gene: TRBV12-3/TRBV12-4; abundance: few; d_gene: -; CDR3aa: CASSPTLGQQGTDTQYF; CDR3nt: TGTGCCAGCAGTCCCACCCTTGGACAGCAGGGCACAGATACGCAGTATTTT
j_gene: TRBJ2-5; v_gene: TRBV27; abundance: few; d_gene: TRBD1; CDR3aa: CASSPRGLFPIETQYF; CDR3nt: TGTGCCAGCAGTCCCAGGGGGCTATTTCCCATAGAGACCCAGTACTTC
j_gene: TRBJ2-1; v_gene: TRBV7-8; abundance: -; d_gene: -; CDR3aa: CASSLDERGTYNEQFF; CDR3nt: TGTGCCAGCAGCTTAGATGAACGAGGGACATACAATGAGCAGTTCTTC
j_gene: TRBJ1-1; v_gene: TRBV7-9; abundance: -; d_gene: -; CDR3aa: CASSGTVEQGPHTEAFF; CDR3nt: TGTGCCAGCAGCGGGACCGTGGAACAGGGCCCGCACACTGAAGCTTTCTTT
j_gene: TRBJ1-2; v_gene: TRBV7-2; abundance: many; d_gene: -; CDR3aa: CASIYMGGYTF; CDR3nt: TGTGCCAGCATTTATATGGGTGGCTACACCTTC
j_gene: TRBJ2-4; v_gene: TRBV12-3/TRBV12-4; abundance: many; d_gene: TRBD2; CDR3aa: CASSPTSGVAKNIQYF; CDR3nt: TGTGCCAGCAGCCCGACTAGCGGGGTTGCCAAAAACATTCAGTACTTC
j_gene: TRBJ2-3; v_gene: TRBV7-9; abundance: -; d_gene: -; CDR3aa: CASSLGPHSTDTQYF; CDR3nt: TGTGCCAGCAGCTTGGGACCCCATTCCACAGATACGCAGTATTTT
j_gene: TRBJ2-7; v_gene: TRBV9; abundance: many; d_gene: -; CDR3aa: CASSVGGGEQYF; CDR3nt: TGTGCCAGCAGCGTAGGCGGTGGGGAGCAGTACTTC
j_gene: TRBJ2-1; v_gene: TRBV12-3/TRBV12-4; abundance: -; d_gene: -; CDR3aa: CASRFEGRVDEQFF; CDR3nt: TGTGCCAGCAGGTTCGAGGGGCGCGTAGATGAGCAGTTCTTC
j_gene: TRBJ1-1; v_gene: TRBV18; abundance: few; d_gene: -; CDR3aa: CASSPGTGVPHMNTEAFF; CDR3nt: TGTGCCAGCTCACCGGGAACAGGAGTACCTCACATGAACACTGAAGCTTTCTTT
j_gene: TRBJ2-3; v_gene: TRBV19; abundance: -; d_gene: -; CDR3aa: CASSITVHYTDTQYF; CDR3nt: TGTGCCAGTAGTATAACCGTCCATTACACAGATACGCAGTATTTT
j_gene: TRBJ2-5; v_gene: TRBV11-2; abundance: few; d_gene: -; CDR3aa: CASRPWGRPGETQYF; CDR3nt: TGTGCCAGCCGACCCTGGGGGAGACCAGGGGAGACCCAGTACTTC
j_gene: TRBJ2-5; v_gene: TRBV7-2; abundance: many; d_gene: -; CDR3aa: CASSLNRRGETQYF; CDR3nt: TGTGCCAGCAGCCTAAACAGGAGAGGAGAGACCCAGTACTTC
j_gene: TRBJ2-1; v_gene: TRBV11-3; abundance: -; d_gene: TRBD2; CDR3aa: CASSLEGPSGGLSYNEQFF; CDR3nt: TGTGCCAGCAGCTTAGAGGGTCCTAGCGGGGGTCTCTCCTACAATGAGCAGTTCTTC
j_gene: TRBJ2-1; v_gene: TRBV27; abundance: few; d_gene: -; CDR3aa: CASSFGDNEQFF; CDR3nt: TGTGCCAGCAGTTTTGGGGACAATGAGCAGTTCTTC
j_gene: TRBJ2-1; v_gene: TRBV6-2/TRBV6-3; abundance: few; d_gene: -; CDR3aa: CASSYSAGLWNEQFF; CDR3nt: TGTGCCAGCAGTTACTCGGCAGGGCTATGGAATGAGCAGTTCTTC
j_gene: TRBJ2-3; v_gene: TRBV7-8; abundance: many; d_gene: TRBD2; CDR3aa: CASSSGTNTDTQYF; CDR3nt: TGTGCCAGCAGCTCCGGGACTAACACAGATACGCAGTATTTT
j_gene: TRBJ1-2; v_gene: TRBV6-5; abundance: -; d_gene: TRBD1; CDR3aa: CASSSLEAGGGYTF; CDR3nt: TGTGCCAGCAGTTCCCTCGAGGCAGGGGGTGGCTACACCTTC
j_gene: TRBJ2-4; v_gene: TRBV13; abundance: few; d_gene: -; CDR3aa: CASSLRGHKNIQYF; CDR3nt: TGTGCCAGCAGCTTAAGGGGACACAAAAACATTCAGTACTTC
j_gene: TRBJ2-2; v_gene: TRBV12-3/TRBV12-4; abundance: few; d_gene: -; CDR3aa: CASSSPDRRGGELFF; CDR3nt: TGTGCCAGCAGTTCCCCCGACAGGCGAGGCGGGGAGCTGTTTTTT
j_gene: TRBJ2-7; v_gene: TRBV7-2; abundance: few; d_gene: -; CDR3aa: CASSVVEDYEQYF; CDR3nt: TGTGCCAGCAGCGTTGTGGAGGACTACGAGCAGTACTTC
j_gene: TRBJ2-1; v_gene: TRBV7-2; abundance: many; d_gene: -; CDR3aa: CASSLRYDSTLRNEQFF; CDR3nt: TGTGCCAGCAGCCTAAGGTATGACAGTACCCTTCGAAATGAGCAGTTCTTC
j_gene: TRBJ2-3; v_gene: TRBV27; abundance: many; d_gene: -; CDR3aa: CASSLSGQGTDTQYF; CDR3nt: TGTGCCAGCAGTTTATCGGGACAAGGCACAGATACGCAGTATTTT
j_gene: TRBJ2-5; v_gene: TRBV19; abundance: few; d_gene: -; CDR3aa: CASQGDQETQYF; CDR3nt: TGTGCCAGTCAGGGTGACCAAGAGACCCAGTACTTC
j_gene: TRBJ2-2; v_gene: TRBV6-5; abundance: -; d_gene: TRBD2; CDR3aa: CATSVGGATGELFF; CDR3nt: TGTGCCACTTCGGTCGGGGGGGCCACCGGGGAGCTGTTTTTT
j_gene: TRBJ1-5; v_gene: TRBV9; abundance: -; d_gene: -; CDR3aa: CASSGRGSNQPQHF; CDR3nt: TGTGCCAGCAGCGGAAGAGGGAGCAATCAGCCCCAGCATTTT